These 9 T cell receptor beta chains came from one sample sequenced in a study of Ad26.COV2.S vaccination and SARS-CoV-2 variants. Clones were sequenced by immunoSEQ multiplex PCR, and TCRdb holds only the in-frame ones, with some missing. The data hold around 400,000 clones, with around four fifths observed a single time. The treatment was: 19 received Ad26.COV2.S at low or high dose, single or two shots; 5 received placebo; per-sample allocation not given. Specimens were obtained on day 63 following the first vaccine or placebo injection. The sample consisted of peripheral blood, taken in a trial of Ad26.COV2.S vaccine versus placebo. Every receptor here comes from a person aged 18-60 years who received the Ad26.COV2.S COVID-19 vaccine or a placebo.

This clone was observed once. The genes are TRBV9 and TRBJ2-1; perhaps TRBD1 as D (6 bases). The CDR3 has 16 amino acids. The V and J ends lost 4 bases and 9 bases respectively, with 23 bases between them. The germline gives CDR1 SGDLS, CDR2 YYNGEE. CDR3 DNA sequence: TGTGCCAGCAGCTTGGCACCCCGACAGGCCTCAGGTGAGCAGTTCTTC. This sequence encodes CASSLAPRQASGEQFF.

This clone has a single count. The chain recombines TRBV10-3 with TRBJ2-7; TRBD1 is a possible D gene (5 bases). CDR1 and CDR2 from the germline V gene are ENHRY and SYGVKD. The CDR3 is made up of 13 amino acids. V lost 3 bases and J lost 4, with 10 bases in between. In DNA form, the CDR3 reads TGTGCCATCAGTGACGGTACAGGATACGAGCAGTACTTC. It codes for CAISDGTGYEQYF.

A few counts support this clone. The sample contains more than one DNA sequence encoding this CDR3. The chain uses TRBV5-1 and TRBJ2-5; no firm D call. Germline-derived CDR1 and CDR2 are SGHRS and YFSETQ. The CDR3 has 11 residues. V gave up 4 bases and J gave up 1 base, with 2 bases separating them. CDR3 residues: CASSIQETQYF. CDR3 DNA sequence: TGCGCCAGCAGCATCCAAGAGACCCAGTACTTC.

V gene TRBV25-1 combines with J gene TRBJ2-5; 12 bases line up with TRBD1. Germline trimming cut 3 bases from V and 7 bases from J; bases unmatched to any gene: 12. Germline loops: CDR1 MGHDK, CDR2 SYGVNS. The CDR3 totals 17 residues. The CDR3 spells CASSDFTGTGGLGTQYF. In DNA form, the CDR3 reads TGTGCCAGCAGTGATTTCACCGGGACAGGGGGCTTGGGGACCCAGTACTTC. Full variable domain (remainder filled in from reference TRBV25-1 and TRBJ2-5): EADIYQTPRYLVIGTGKKITLECSQTMGHDKMYWYQQDPGMELHLIHYSYGVNSTEKGDLSSESTVSRIRTEHFPLTLESARPSHTSQYLCASSDFTGTGGLGTQYFGPGTRLLVL.

The gene calls are TRBV6-2 or TRBV6-3 and TRBJ2-1; D remains ambiguous. The CDR3 runs 13 residues. The V gene's germline CDR1 is MNHEY and CDR2 SVGEGT. Trimming shortened V by 0 bases and J by 8 bases, and 8 bases separated the two germline ends. CDR3 bases: TGTGCCAGCAGTTACTCGAGGCGGCATGAGCAGTTCTTC. Translation: CASSYSRRHEQFF.

J is TRBJ1-5 and V is TRBV5-8, with a weak D call TRBD1 (6 bases). Trimming removed 4 bases at V and 3 bases at J, with 14 bases between. Germline CDR1 is SGHTS and CDR2 is YDEGEE. This CDR3 spans 15 amino acids. CDR3 bases: TGTGCCAGCAGCCCAGGGGCAGGGATCAATCAGCCCCAGCATTTT. It is translated as CASSPGAGINQPQHF.

As DNA, the CDR3 is TGTGCCAGCAGTATAACCAGGTTGATTCAGTACTTC. The encoded protein is CASSITRLIQYF. V is TRBV12-3 or TRBV12-4 and J is TRBJ2-4; D is unclear. V was shortened by 5 bases and J by 10 bases, with 12 bases between the two germline ends. This CDR3 spans 12 amino acids.

This chain joins TRBV5-5 and TRBJ1-1; 9 bases map to TRBD1. The J segment lost 6 bases and the V segment lost 4 bases, leaving 10 bases of the junction unmatched. The CDR3 is 15 amino acids. Per germline, CDR1 SGHKS and CDR2 YYEKEE (reference sequence). In DNA, the CDR3 is TGTGCCAGCAGCCCTCCGGGACAGGGAGGCTCTGAAGCTTTCTTT. It codes for CASSPPGQGGSEAFF.

This clone was seen a few times. J is TRBJ2-2 and V is TRBV7-3; D assignment may be TRBD1 or TRBD2 (5 bases each). Trimming removed 5 bases from V and 3 bases from J, with 16 bases in between. The CDR3 covers 16 residues. Germline V gene sequence: CDR1 SGHTA, CDR2 FQGTGA. The CDR3 DNA reads as TGTGCCAGCAGCCCGGCGGGCGCAGGGTACACCGGGGAGCTGTTTTTT. As protein: CASSPAGAGYTGELFF. Full variable domain (rest looked up from reference TRBV7-3 and TRBJ2-2): GAGVSQTPSNKVTEKGKYVELRCDPISGHTALYWYRQSLGQGPEFLIYFQGTGAADDSGLPNDRFFAVRPEGSVSTLKIQRTERGDSAVYLCASSPAGAGYTGELFFGEGSRLTVL.